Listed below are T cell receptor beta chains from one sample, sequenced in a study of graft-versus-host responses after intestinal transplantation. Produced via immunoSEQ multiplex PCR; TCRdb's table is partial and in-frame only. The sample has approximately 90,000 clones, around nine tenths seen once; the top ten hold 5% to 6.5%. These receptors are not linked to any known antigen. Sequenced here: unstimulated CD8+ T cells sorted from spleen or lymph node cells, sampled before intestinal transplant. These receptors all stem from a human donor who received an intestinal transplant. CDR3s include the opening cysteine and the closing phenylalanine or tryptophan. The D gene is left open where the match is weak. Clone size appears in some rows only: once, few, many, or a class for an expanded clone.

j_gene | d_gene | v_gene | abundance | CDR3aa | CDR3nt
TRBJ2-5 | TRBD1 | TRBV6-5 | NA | CASSGQGETQYF | TGTGCCAGCAGTGGACAGGGAGAGACCCAGTACTTC
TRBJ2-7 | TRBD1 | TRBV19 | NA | CASSPRDRESGEQYF | TGTGCCAGTAGTCCAAGGGACAGGGAATCGGGCGAGCAGTACTTC
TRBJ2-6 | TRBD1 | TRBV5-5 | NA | CASSLLPPGQGISGANVLTF | TGTGCCAGCAGCTTGCTCCCCCCGGGACAGGGAATATCTGGGGCCAACGTCCTGACTTTC
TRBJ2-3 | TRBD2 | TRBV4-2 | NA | CASSQLRGGSTDTQYF | TGTGCCAGCAGCCAACTCCGGGGGGGTTCCACAGATACGCAGTATTTT
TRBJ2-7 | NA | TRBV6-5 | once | CASSYGQVYEQYF | TGTGCCAGCAGTTACGGCCAGGTCTACGAGCAGTACTTC
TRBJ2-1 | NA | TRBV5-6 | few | CASSLGFSNEQFF | TGTGCCAGCAGCTTGGGATTCTCCAATGAGCAGTTCTTC
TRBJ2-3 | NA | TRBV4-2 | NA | CASSSFSDTDTQYF | TGTGCCAGCAGCTCTTTCAGCGACACAGATACGCAGTATTTT
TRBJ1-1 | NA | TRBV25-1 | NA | CASSEWAGATEAFF | TGTGCCAGCAGTGAATGGGCAGGGGCCACTGAAGCTTTCTTT
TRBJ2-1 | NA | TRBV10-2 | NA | CASRDLTSYNEQFF | TGCGCCAGCAGAGACTTAACCTCCTACAATGAGCAGTTCTTC
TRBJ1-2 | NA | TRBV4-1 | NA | CASSQEDGQFYGYTF | TGCGCCAGCAGCCAAGAAGATGGACAGTTCTATGGCTACACCTTC
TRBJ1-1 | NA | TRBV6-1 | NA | CASSEKGGVTEAFF | TGTGCCAGCAGTGAAAAAGGGGGGGTCACTGAAGCTTTCTTT
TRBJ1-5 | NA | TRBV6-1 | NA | CASTINSGQPQHF | TGTGCCAGCACTATTAACTCAGGTCAGCCCCAGCATTTT